The clone carrying this T cell receptor beta chain was recorded once. Its antigen is still unknown. Germline CDR1 is MNHNY and CDR2 is SVGAGI (reference sequence). CDR3 length: 16 residues. V shed 6 bases and J 5 bases; nucleotides not matched to a gene: 10. Sequencing was performed with immunoSEQ multiplex PCR; in TCRdb, only in-frame clones are kept and a portion is missing. The repertoire holds 40,000 to 55,000 clones, with 86% as singletons. CTLA-4 blockade using ipilimumab, together with focal radiation, was received by patients with chemo-refractory metastatic non-small-cell lung cancer. This specimen comes from a study of radiotherapy plus CTLA-4 blockade in lung cancer. Study information: Patients showed objective responses in about 20% of cases and disease control in just over 30%.

General study points: Blood saw expansion of tumor-derived TCR clones after radiotherapy plus ipilimumab. Strongest reported response predictors: early blood clone changes and post-radiation interferon-beta.

The genes are TRBV6-6 and TRBJ2-2; 9 bases are a match to TRBD2. This receptor was identified in a human donor with non-small cell lung cancer that progressed on radiotherapy plus ipilimumab. Some clones in this sample may be carry-over from other donors' samples. This material consisted of peripheral blood, taken from a patient treated with radiotherapy plus ipilimumab. CDR3 region: CASSPPSAGGTGELFF. CDR3 nucleotides: TGTGCCAGCAGCCCCCCTAGCGCGGGGGGGACCGGGGAGCTGTTTTTT.